This T cell receptor (beta chain) is from a study of blood T cells in healthy people across ages. A second about 6 to 11 cycle PCR used barcoded and J-beta primers. MiXCR was run by TCRdb on the 5' RACE reads, yielding one entry per CDR3 protein. The sample has 1.5 million to 2 million distinct CDR3 sequences; approximately 30% are singletons. This clonotype was seen a handful of times. The CDR3 loop spans 16 amino acids. Germline CDR1 and CDR2: LGHNA and YSLEER. Trimming cost V 4 bases and J 0 bases, with 16 bases left between them. The V and J genes are TRBV4-3 and TRBJ2-7; possible D gene TRBD1, 6 bases. Sequencing used blood. The clonotype was recovered from a woman between 25 and 40 years old in good health. This CDR3 reads CASSPSLQGSSYEQYF. The DNA for the CDR3 is TGCGCCAGCAGCCCATCGTTACAGGGATCCTCCTACGAGCAGTACTTC.